The 14 T cell receptor beta chains given below trace back to one sample, sequenced in a study of cytomegalovirus exposure and HLA in healthy donors. PCR amplification relied on 60 Vbeta primers (plus 13 Jbeta primers). Generated by immunoSEQ multiplex PCR, the TCRdb table keeps only in-frame clones and is missing some. The sample includes 100,000 to 150,000 clones, 75% to 85% of them seen just once. The sequenced sample was PBMCs. The receptors come from a man aged 40-55 years in good health and CMV-seronegative.

This clone was detected only a few times. This rearrangement joins TRBV2 to TRBJ2-2, with TRBD1 matching over 7 bases. J lost 4 bases, V lost 6 bases, and 2 bases had no gene match. From germline, CDR1 is SNHLY and CDR2 FYNNEI. The CDR3 covers 13 residues. Here the CDR3 DNA reads TGTGCCAGCAGGAAGGGGGCCACCGGGGAGCTGTTTTTT. Translation: CASRKGATGELFF.

V and J are TRBV10-1 and TRBJ2-2, with D maybe TRBD1 (6 bases). Trimming shortened V by 0 bases and J by 7 bases, and 15 bases separated the two germline ends. The CDR3 covers 16 residues. From germline, CDR1 is WNHNN and CDR2 SYGVQD (reference sequence). Written as DNA, the CDR3 is TGCGCCAGCAGTGAGTCGGCCGGGACAACCGGCGGGGAGCTGTTTTTT. It is translated as CASSESAGTTGGELFF.

This chain links TRBV6-1 with TRBJ1-2, with a weak D call TRBD1 (6 bases). CDR3 length equals 15 residues. Germline loops: CDR1 MNHNS, CDR2 SASEGT. V lost 0 bases, J lost 2 bases, and 10 bases lay in between. CDR3 DNA: TGTGCCAGCAGTGAAGCTTACGGACAGAACTATGGCTACACCTTC. It yields the protein CASSEAYGQNYGYTF.

V usage is TRBV27 and J usage is TRBJ1-2, with TRBD1 matching over 7 bases. The junction had 6 bases not matched to a gene; V was cut back by 5 bases and J by 3 bases. The germline gives CDR1 MNHEY, CDR2 SMNVEV (reference sequence). The CDR3 totals 14 residues. For the CDR3, the DNA is TGTGCCAGCAGTAGAACAGGGGTTTACTATGGCTACACCTTC. Its protein product is CASSRTGVYYGYTF.

The rearrangement links TRBV2 to TRBJ1-3; D might be TRBD1 (6 bases). In germline, CDR1 is SNHLY, CDR2 FYNNEI. CDR3 length: 16 amino acids. V was shortened by 3 bases and J by 2 bases, with 14 bases between the two germline ends. CDR3 DNA: TGTGCCAGCAGTGAGCGGGGGGGCTTTGCTGGAAACACCATATATTTT. Residues: CASSERGGFAGNTIYF.

V gene TRBV25-1 combines with J gene TRBJ2-7; 8 bases are shared with TRBD1. This CDR3 is built from 15 residues. V lost 6 bases, J lost 4 bases, and 11 bases stayed unmatched. CDR1 is MGHDK, CDR2 SYGVNS, per germline. The CDR3 protein is CASREPGTGVYEQYF. CDR3 sequence (DNA): TGTGCCAGCAGGGAGCCCGGGACAGGAGTTTACGAGCAGTACTTC.

The chain combines TRBV5-1 with TRBJ2-7; tentative D call: TRBD2 (6 bases). This CDR3 is 15 amino acids long. With 0 bases removed from V and 2 bases from J, the gap between germline ends came to 12 bases. Germline CDR1 SGHRS, CDR2 YFSETQ. In DNA, the CDR3 is TGCGCCAGCAGCTTGGGGGGGGAAGCAACCTACGAGCAGTACTTC. Its translation: CASSLGGEATYEQYF.

This chain joins TRBV11-2 and TRBJ1-6; D is perhaps TRBD1 (6 bases). Germline CDR1 reads SGHAT; CDR2 reads FQNNGV. The CDR3 is made up of 15 amino acids. V dropped 1 base and J dropped 10 bases, with 14 bases sitting between them. CDR3 sequence: CASSLGTDPGSPLHF. In nucleotides, the CDR3 is TGTGCCAGCAGCTTAGGGACAGACCCGGGGTCACCCCTCCACTTT.

V gene TRBV19 combines with J gene TRBJ2-5, with D maybe TRBD2 (7 bases). Trimming shortened V by 3 bases and J by 2 bases, and 22 bases separated the two germline ends. CDR3 size: 18 residues. The V gene's germline CDR1 is LNHDA and CDR2 SQIVND (reference sequence). CDR3: CASSMITGGRGTQETQYF. The CDR3 nucleotides read TGTGCCAGTAGTATGATCACGGGAGGCCGGGGGACACAAGAGACCCAGTACTTC. The complete variable domain, with remaining parts taken from reference TRBV19 and TRBJ2-5, reads DGGITQSPKYLFRKEGQNVTLSCEQNLNHDAMYWYRQDPGQGLRLIYYSQIVNDFQKGDIAEGYSVSREKKESFPLTVTSAQKNPTAFYLCASSMITGGRGTQETQYFGPGTRLLVL.

The chain recombines TRBV2 with TRBJ2-5; D is perhaps TRBD2 (6 bases). Germline-derived CDR1 and CDR2 are SNHLY and FYNNEI. Deletions cut 8 bases from V and 3 bases from J, with 10 bases between. CDR3 length equals 12 residues. This CDR3 reads CASGGVEETQYF. In DNA form, the CDR3 reads TGTGCCAGCGGAGGGGTAGAAGAGACCCAGTACTTC.

The chain couples TRBV2 to TRBJ2-1, with 7 bases aligning to TRBD2. Germline V gene data show CDR1 as SNHLY and CDR2 as FYNNEI. The CDR3 totals 15 residues. The V and J ends lost 5 bases and 0 bases, in that order; junction bases with no gene match: 4. The CDR3 DNA follows: TGTGCCAGCAGTCAGCGGGATAGCTCCTACAATGAGCAGTTCTTC. Protein: CASSQRDSSYNEQFF.

The chain's CDR3 is CSVQGGGPTYNEQFF. The CDR3 DNA reads TGCAGCGTTCAGGGGGGAGGCCCCACCTACAATGAGCAGTTCTTC. The chain carries TRBV29-1 and TRBJ2-1; possible D gene TRBD1, 7 bases. V lost 5 bases and J lost 2, with 16 bases in between. The CDR3 runs to 15 residues. The germline gives CDR1 SQVTM, CDR2 ANQGSEA.

The V and J genes are TRBV10-2 and TRBJ2-3; a possible D gene is TRBD2 (5 bases). This CDR3 comprises 13 residues. Trimming took off 2 bases at V and 8 bases at J, with 11 bases between the two ends. Germline CDR1 reads WSHSY; CDR2 reads SAAADI. The CDR3 DNA follows: TGCGCCAGCAGTGAGATAGGGAGAGGTACGCAGTATTTT. As protein: CASSEIGRGTQYF.

The chain is built from TRBV30 and TRBJ1-1; D is undetermined. V gave up 3 bases and J gave up 1 base, with 15 bases separating them. The CDR3 contains 15 residues. Germline V gene data show CDR1 as GTSNPN and CDR2 as SVGIG (reference sequence). The CDR3 bases are TGTGCCTGGAGCGCTCCGGGTGCTGCGAACACTGAAGCTTTCTTT. This translates into CAWSAPGAANTEAFF.